One TCR beta chain is described in this entry. What it binds is unknown. TCRdb's copy holds only in-frame clones and misses some; the assay was immunoSEQ multiplex PCR. The sample contains 60,000 to 65,000 clones, 89% of which appear only once. This sample was taken from a study of graft-versus-host responses after intestinal transplantation. Study details: Each transplant was multivisceral, liver-intestinal, or isolated intestinal. For around 3 years after anti-thymocyte globulin induction, all recipients took tacrolimus and steroids. Findings and limits, study-wide: Early HvG declines after transplant were associated with peak circulating GvH clone levels. GvH clones turned up in recipient marrow; some had shown up first in ileum or blood.

The trim removed 2 bases at V and 6 bases at J, leaving 4 bases unmatched. CDR1 is SNHLY, CDR2 FYNNEI, per germline. CDR3 length equals 14 residues. Graft samples were processed, releasing intraepithelial and lamina propria lymphocytes. This sequence originates from a human patient who received an intestinal transplant, so some T cells may come from the graft donor. The specimen was ileum tissue, collected about 350 days after transplant. V and J are TRBV2 and TRBJ1-5; TRBD1 aligns across 7 bases. DNA for the CDR3: TGTGCCAGCAGTGAAAAGAGACAGGGTCAGCCCCAGCATTTT. Amino acids: CASSEKRQGQPQHF. Drawing the rest from reference TRBV2 and TRBJ1-5, the complete variable domain is EPEVTQTPSHQVTQMGQEVILRCVPISNHLYFYWYRQILGQKVEFLVSFYNNEISEKSEIFDDQFSVERPDGSNFTLKIRSTKLEDSAMYFCASSEKRQGQPQHFGDGTRLSIL.